Here is one T cell receptor (beta chain) with its context. The data derive from a study of cytomegalovirus exposure and HLA in healthy donors. PCR used 60 Vbeta primers and 13 Jbeta primers. The table came from immunoSEQ multiplex PCR; TCRdb's copy has only in-frame clones and leaves some out. Altogether more than 150,000 clones are present, 75% to 90% being singletons, with the ten largest covering about 0.8%. Sequencing was carried out using PBMCs. This clonotype originated in a woman aged 18-29 years in good health and CMV-seronegative.

CDR3 DNA: TGCGCCAGCAGCAGAAGCGGGTTCTCCCCGGGGCATGAGCAGTTCTTC. Translating gives CASSRSGFSPGHEQFF. The J gene is TRBJ2-1, the V gene TRBV10-2; D is perhaps TRBD2 (6 bases). CDR1 WSHSY and CDR2 SAAADI come from the germline V gene. The CDR3 loop spans 16 amino acids. The ends were cut back, 6 bases at V and 8 bases at J, with 23 bases in the middle.